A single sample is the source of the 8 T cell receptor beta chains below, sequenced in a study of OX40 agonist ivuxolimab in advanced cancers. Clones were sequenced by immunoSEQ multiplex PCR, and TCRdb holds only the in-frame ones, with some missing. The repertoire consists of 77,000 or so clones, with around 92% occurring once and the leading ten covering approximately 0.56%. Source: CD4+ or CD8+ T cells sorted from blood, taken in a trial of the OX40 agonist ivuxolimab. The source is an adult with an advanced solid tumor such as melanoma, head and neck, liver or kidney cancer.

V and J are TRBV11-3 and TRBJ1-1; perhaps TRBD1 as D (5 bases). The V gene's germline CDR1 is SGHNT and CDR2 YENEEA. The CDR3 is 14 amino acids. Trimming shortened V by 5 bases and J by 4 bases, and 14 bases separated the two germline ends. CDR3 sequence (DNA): TGTGCCAGCAGCCGCACGGGGGGTGTCACTGAAGCTTTCTTT. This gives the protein CASSRTGGVTEAFF. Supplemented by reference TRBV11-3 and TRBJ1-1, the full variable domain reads EAGVVQSPRYKIIEKKQPVAFWCNPISGHNTLYWYLQNLGQGPELLIRYENEEAVDDSQLPKDRFSAERLKGVDSTLKIQPAELGDSAVYLCASSRTGGVTEAFFGQGTRLTVV.

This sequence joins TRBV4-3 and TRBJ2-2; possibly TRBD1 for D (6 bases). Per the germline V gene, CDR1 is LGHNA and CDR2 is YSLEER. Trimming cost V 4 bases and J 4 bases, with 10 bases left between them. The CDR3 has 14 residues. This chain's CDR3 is CASSRGGGTGELFF. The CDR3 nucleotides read TGCGCCAGCAGCCGTGGGGGCGGCACCGGGGAGCTGTTTTTT.

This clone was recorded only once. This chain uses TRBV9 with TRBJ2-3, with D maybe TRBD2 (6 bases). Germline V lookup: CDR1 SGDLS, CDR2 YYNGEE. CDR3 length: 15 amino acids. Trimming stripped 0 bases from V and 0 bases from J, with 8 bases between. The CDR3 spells CASSVDSGSTDTQYF. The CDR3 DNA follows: TGTGCCAGCAGCGTAGATAGCGGTAGCACAGATACGCAGTATTTT.

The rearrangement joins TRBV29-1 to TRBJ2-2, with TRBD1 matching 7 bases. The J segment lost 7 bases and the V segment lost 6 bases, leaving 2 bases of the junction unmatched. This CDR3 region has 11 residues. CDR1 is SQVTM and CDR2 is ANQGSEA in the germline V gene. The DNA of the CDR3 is TGCAGCGTAGGGGACAGCGGGGAGCTGTTTTTT. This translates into CSVGDSGELFF.

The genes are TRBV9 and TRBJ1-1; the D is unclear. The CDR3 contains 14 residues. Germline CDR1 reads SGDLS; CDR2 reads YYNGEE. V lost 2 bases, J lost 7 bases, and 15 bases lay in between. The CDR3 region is CASSVVTQSSEAFF. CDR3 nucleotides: TGTGCCAGCAGCGTGGTCACCCAGTCCAGTGAAGCTTTCTTT.

DNA of the CDR3: TGTGCCAGTAGAGAAGGGGGTCAGCCCCAGCATTTT. Residues: CASREGGQPQHF. V gene TRBV19 combines with J gene TRBJ1-5; maybe TRBD1 (6 bases). The CDR3 has 12 amino acids. The germline gives CDR1 LNHDA, CDR2 SQIVND (reference sequence). V dropped 6 bases and J dropped 6 bases, with 9 bases sitting between them.

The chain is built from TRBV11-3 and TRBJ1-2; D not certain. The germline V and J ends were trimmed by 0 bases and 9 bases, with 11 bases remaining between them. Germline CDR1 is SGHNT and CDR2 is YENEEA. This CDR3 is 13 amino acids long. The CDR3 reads CASSLDPRSRYTF. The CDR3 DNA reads TGTGCCAGCAGCTTAGACCCCCGGAGTCGCTACACCTTC.

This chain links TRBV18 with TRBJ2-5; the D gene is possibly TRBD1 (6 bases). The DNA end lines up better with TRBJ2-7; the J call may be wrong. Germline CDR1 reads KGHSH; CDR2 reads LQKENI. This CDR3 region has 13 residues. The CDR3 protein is CASSLSDSREQYF. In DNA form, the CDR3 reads TGTGCCAGCTCACTATCGGACAGCCGCGAGCAGTACTTC.